These T cell receptor beta chains were read from a single sample in a study of response to subunit inactivated influenza vaccine. In TCRdb, the RT-PCR reads were re-called with MiXCR into one record per CDR3 protein. The repertoire holds around 520,000 distinct CDR3 sequences, with 12% as singletons. The sequencing used PBMCs from blood, collected on the day of vaccination. Receptor source: a middle-aged man who received an inactivated influenza vaccine. Each CDR3 is given with its conserved first and last residue. D genes are given only for firm matches. Only part of the rows carry a size: once, few, many, or a class if the clone is expanded.

TRBJ2-4	.	TRBV20-1	few	TGCAGTGTTGGTAACATTCAGTACTTC	CSVGNIQYF
TRBJ2-7	.	TRBV4-3	.	TGCGCCAGCAGCCAAAAAATCCCTGCGGGACAGTCAGGCTACGAGCAGTACTTC	CASSQKIPAGQSGYEQYF
TRBJ1-5	.	TRBV29-1	many	TGCAGCGTTGGCCAGTCCAATCAGCCCCAGCATTTT	CSVGQSNQPQHF
TRBJ1-1	.	TRBV30	few	TGTGCCTGGAGTCCCCGGTCTCTTGCCACTGAAGCTTTCTTT	CAWSPRSLATEAFF
TRBJ2-7	.	TRBV3-1	many	TGTGCCAGCAGCCAAGAAGGGAAGGGAAACGAGCAGTACTTC	CASSQEGKGNEQYF
TRBJ1-2	.	TRBV7-9	many	TGTGCCAGCAGCGGTGTTTGGAGGTACTATGGCTACACCTTC	CASSGVWRYYGYTF
TRBJ2-3	TRBD2	TRBV27	.	TGTGCCAGCAGTTTATCAGGGAGCGGGAGGGCCAACACAGATACGCAGTATTTT	CASSLSGSGRANTDTQYF
TRBJ2-5	TRBD1	TRBV14	.	TGTGCCAGCAGCTATGGTGGGACAGCCAAAGAGACCCAGTACTTC	CASSYGGTAKETQYF
TRBJ2-7	TRBD2	TRBV27	.	TGTGCCAGCAGAGACCTAGCATTTAGCGGGAGGGCCGGTCTGGCCTACGAGCAGTACTTC	CASRDLAFSGRAGLAYEQYF
TRBJ2-7	TRBD2	TRBV7-2	many	TGTGCCAGCAGCGAACGGACTAGCGGCCTCTCCTACGAGCAGTACTTC	CASSERTSGLSYEQYF
TRBJ2-3	.	TRBV11-2	.	TGTGCCAGCAGCTCAGAGTTCAGACAGCTGGCCCTAGATACGCAGTATTTT	CASSSEFRQLALDTQYF
TRBJ1-2	.	TRBV12-3/TRBV12-4	few	TGTGCCAGCACCCGGGGGGAGGCGATGTATGGCTACACCTTC	CASTRGEAMYGYTF
TRBJ2-7	.	TRBV7-2	few	TGTGCCAGCAGCTTAGCGCATGGACAGTCAAACGAGCAGTACTTC	CASSLAHGQSNEQYF
TRBJ2-1	.	TRBV20-1	.	TGCAGTGCTAGTCGGCCGTCTGAGCAGTTCTTC	CSASRPSEQFF
TRBJ1-5	.	TRBV6-2/TRBV6-3	few	TGTGCCAGCAGCGGACAATTAGAGACAAGGGACCTTATAGACAATCAGCCCCAGCATTTT	CASSGQLETRDLIDNQPQHF
TRBJ1-2	TRBD1	TRBV20-1	.	TGCAGTGCTACTTCTATGGCGCAGGGGGAAGGCTACACCTTC	CSATSMAQGEGYTF
TRBJ2-2	.	TRBV20-1	.	TGCAGTGCTAGAGCTAAAGGGGCCCTTTACACCGGGGAGCTGTTTTTT	CSARAKGALYTGELFF
TRBJ2-2	.	TRBV6-1	.	TGTGCCAGCAGTGGCGGGACCGATCAGGCGGAGCTGTTTTTT	CASSGGTDQAELFF
TRBJ2-7	TRBD2	TRBV10-3	.	TGTGCCATCAGTGCCGGGACTAGCACCATCTACGAGCAGTACTTC	CAISAGTSTIYEQYF
TRBJ2-1	.	TRBV5-1	many	TGCGCCAGCAGCTTGGGCCAGGGGGGCTATCGCAATGAGCAGTTCTTC	CASSLGQGGYRNEQFF
TRBJ2-1	.	TRBV7-8	.	TGTGCCAGCAGCTTGGATCCAAACCCCAATGAGCAGTTCTTC	CASSLDPNPNEQFF
TRBJ1-2	.	TRBV4-3	.	TGCGCCAGCAGCCAAGATCTCGGCAGGGAGGACTATGGCTACACCTTC	CASSQDLGREDYGYTF
TRBJ2-5	.	TRBV7-8	.	TGTGCCAGCAGCTTTGAAGTCAGTCAAGAGACCCAGTACTTC	CASSFEVSQETQYF
TRBJ2-7	TRBD1	TRBV4-1	few	TGCGCCAGCAGCCAAGAGCTGGGACAGCCTTCCTACTCCTACGAGCAGTACTTC	CASSQELGQPSYSYEQYF
TRBJ2-1	.	TRBV3-1	many	TGTGCCAGCAGCCTGGTTGTGCGGGAACCTGGGTACAATGAGCAGTTCTTC	CASSLVVREPGYNEQFF
TRBJ2-2	.	TRBV25-1	many	TGTGCCAGCAGTGAATCCCGGGAGCTGTTTTTT	CASSESRELFF
TRBJ2-5	.	TRBV10-3	few	TGTGCCATCAGTGAGCGTCAGCCCCAAGAGACCCAGTACTTC	CAISERQPQETQYF
TRBJ2-7	.	TRBV6-2/TRBV6-3	few	TGTGCCAGCAGAACACCAGGTCGGTCCACCTACGAGCAGTACTTC	CASRTPGRSTYEQYF
TRBJ1-6	.	TRBV11-3	.	TGTGCCAGAGGACGAGAGGGGACGGTCTCTCCCCTCCACTTT	CARGREGTVSPLHF
TRBJ2-3	TRBD2	TRBV20-1	few	TGCAGTGCTAAGGGGCTAGCGGGGGGCCGCACAGATACGCAGTATTTT	CSAKGLAGGRTDTQYF
TRBJ2-1	.	TRBV29-1	.	TGCAGCGTTGTCGGCCGGGTTGAGCAGTTCTTC	CSVVGRVEQFF
TRBJ1-5	TRBD1	TRBV7-8	.	TGTGCCAGCAGCATGACAGGGACTCAGCCCCAGCATTTT	CASSMTGTQPQHF
TRBJ2-6	.	TRBV7-2	many	TGTGCCAGCAGCTTATATCAGGGGTATCTCTCTTTC	CASSLYQGYLSF
TRBJ2-5	.	TRBV5-5	.	TGTGCCAGGAGCCCGGGGGAGAAGACCCAGTACTTC	CARSPGEKTQYF
TRBJ2-7	.	TRBV7-9	.	TGTGCCAGCAGCGTGTCGGTGGAGCAGTACTTC	CASSVSVEQYF
TRBJ1-5	.	TRBV28	.	TGTGCCAGCAGTTTAACCCCGGGAACAAATCAGCCCCAGCATTTT	CASSLTPGTNQPQHF
TRBJ2-1	.	TRBV12-3/TRBV12-4	many	TGTGCCAGCACTCATCCTGGACTCTACAATGAGCAGTTCTTC	CASTHPGLYNEQFF
TRBJ2-7	.	TRBV7-2	few	TGTGCCAGCAGCAGAAACAGGGCCGAGGGCGAGCAGTACTTC	CASSRNRAEGEQYF
TRBJ2-5	TRBD2	TRBV12-3/TRBV12-4	few	TGTGCCAGCAGCCTGAATAGCGGGTATCAAGAGACCCAGTACTTC	CASSLNSGYQETQYF
TRBJ2-3	.	TRBV30	.	TGTGCCTGGAGTGTAGGCATGGGCACAGATACGCAGTATTTT	CAWSVGMGTDTQYF
TRBJ2-1	.	TRBV7-2	.	TGTGCCAGCAGCTTAGGAACTGAGCAGTTCTTC	CASSLGTEQFF
TRBJ2-5	.	TRBV15	few	TGTGCCACCAGCAAAGAACGGACGGCGCAAGAGACCCAGTACTTC	CATSKERTAQETQYF
TRBJ1-1	.	TRBV30	few	TGTGCCTGGGGACGGGGAGGCAACACTGAAGCTTTCTTT	CAWGRGGNTEAFF
TRBJ2-2	.	TRBV18	.	TGTGTCAGCTCCCTCCGACGGACGAACACCGGGGAGCTGTTTTTT	CVSSLRRTNTGELFF
TRBJ2-7	TRBD2	TRBV29-1	many	TGCAGCGCTGCCGGAAGGCTAGCGGAAAGCTCCTACGAGCAGTACTTC	CSAAGRLAESSYEQYF
TRBJ1-5	.	TRBV7-9	.	TGTGCCAGCAGCTTATCGGGGAGAGTTGATCAGCCCCAGCATTTT	CASSLSGRVDQPQHF
TRBJ2-1	TRBD2	TRBV29-1	.	TGCAGCGTGGGGAGCGGGAGAGGTCTGTTCTTC	CSVGSGRGLFF